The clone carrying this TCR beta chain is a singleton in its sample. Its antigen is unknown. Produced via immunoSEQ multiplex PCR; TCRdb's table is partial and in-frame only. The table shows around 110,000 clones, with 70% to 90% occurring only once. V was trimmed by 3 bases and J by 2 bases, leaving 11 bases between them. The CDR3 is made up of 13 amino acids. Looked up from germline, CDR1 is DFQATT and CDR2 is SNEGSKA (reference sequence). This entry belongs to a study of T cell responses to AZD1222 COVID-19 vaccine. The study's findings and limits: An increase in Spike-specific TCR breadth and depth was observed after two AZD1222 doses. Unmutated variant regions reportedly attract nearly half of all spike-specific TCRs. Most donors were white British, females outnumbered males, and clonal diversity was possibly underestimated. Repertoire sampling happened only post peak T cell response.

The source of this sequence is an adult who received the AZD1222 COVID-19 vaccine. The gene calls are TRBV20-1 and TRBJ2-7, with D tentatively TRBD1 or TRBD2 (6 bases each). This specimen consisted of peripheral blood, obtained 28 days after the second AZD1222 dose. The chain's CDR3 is CSASRGAPYEQYF. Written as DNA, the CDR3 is TGCAGTGCTAGTAGGGGGGCCCCCTACGAGCAGTACTTC.